The clone carrying this T cell receptor beta chain has only a few counts. Its cognate antigen is unknown. This specimen belongs to a study of T-cell reconstitution after alpha-beta-depleted transplantation in children. General observations from the study: At the one-year point after transplant, T-cell counts and TCRbeta diversity were found to come mostly from T cells that had been newly produced. Surviving thymic progenitors and recipient T cells were the source of high TCRbeta diversity at day 60 in some patients. Reports say that about two months after transplant, the alpha-beta T cells came out of several hundred graft clones that had expanded.

J was trimmed by 5 bases and V by 0 bases; bases with no gene match: 6. The CDR3 has 17 residues. Germline V gene lookup returns CDR1 KGHSH and CDR2 LQKENI. Unique molecular identifiers were used to barcode this TCRbeta library. One entry per CDR3 protein results from TCRdb running MiXCR on the PCR reads. Found here are almost 250,000 distinct CDR3 sequences, 20% to 30% of them singletons; the top ten hold around 2.5%. The TCR was taken from a girl aged 2-9 years with Fanconi anemia, due to receive a stem cell transplant. V is TRBV18 and J is TRBJ2-1; 11 bases align to TRBD2. The sequencing here drew on PBMCs, taken before TCRalphabeta/CD19-depleted stem cell transplant. In DNA, the CDR3 is TGTGCCAGCTCACCACCGACTAGCGGGATAACCCACAATGAGCAGTTCTTC. It yields the protein CASSPPTSGITHNEQFF.